Listed below are T cell receptor beta chains from one sample, sequenced in a study of PD-1 blockade in classical Hodgkin lymphoma. Generated by immunoSEQ multiplex PCR, the TCRdb table keeps only in-frame clones and is missing some. The sample holds 10,000 to 15,000 clones, roughly 90% seen once. The source was CD4+ T cells from blood, collected at baseline. These receptors came from a human donor with classical Hodgkin lymphoma. The CDR3 runs from the conserved cysteine through the conserved F or W. A D gene is named only where the DNA matches it firmly. Not every row has a clone size; where given, it reads once, few, many or a size class.

d_gene,j_gene,abundance,v_gene,CDR3aa,CDR3nt
NA,TRBJ2-6,NA,TRBV6-4,CASSDSPNSGANVLTF,TGTGCCAGCAGTGACTCGCCCAACTCTGGGGCCAACGTCCTGACTTTC
TRBD1,TRBJ2-3,NA,TRBV2,CALKGYRGRADTQYF,TGTGCTCTCAAGGGGTACAGGGGGCGAGCAGATACGCAGTATTTT
TRBD1,TRBJ2-3,NA,TRBV19,CASSMRTGMDTDTQYF,TGTGCCAGTAGTATGAGGACAGGGATGGACACAGATACGCAGTATTTT
NA,TRBJ1-2,NA,TRBV28,CASSLGGAVGYTF,TGTGCCAGCAGTTTAGGAGGGGCGGTCGGCTACACCTTC
TRBD2,TRBJ2-3,once,TRBV6-5,CASRPGLRSTDTQYF,TGTGCCAGTCGACCGGGACTACGTAGCACAGATACGCAGTATTTT
TRBD2,TRBJ2-5,NA,TRBV6-5,CASSYTSSGIGETQYF,TGTGCCAGCAGTTACACCTCTAGCGGGATAGGCGAGACCCAGTACTTC
TRBD2,TRBJ2-3,NA,TRBV18,CASSRGLAGSDTQYF,TGTGCCAGCTCCCGGGGACTAGCGGGATCAGATACGCAGTATTTT
NA,TRBJ1-2,NA,TRBV25-1,CASSESGRSYGYTF,TGTGCCAGCAGTGAATCGGGAAGGAGCTATGGCTACACCTTC
NA,TRBJ2-3,NA,TRBV27,CASSLTRDSTDTQYF,TGTGCCAGCAGTTTAACCCGTGATAGTACAGATACGCAGTATTTT
NA,TRBJ2-3,NA,TRBV18,CASARATDTQYF,TGTGCCAGCGCCCGGGCCACAGATACGCAGTATTTT
TRBD1,TRBJ1-6,NA,TRBV19,CASNRGLGNSPLHF,TGTGCCAGTAACAGGGGGCTCGGGAATTCACCCCTCCACTTT
NA,TRBJ1-1,NA,TRBV2,CASSENRNTEAFF,TGTGCCAGCAGTGAGAACAGGAACACTGAAGCTTTCTTT
NA,TRBJ2-7,NA,TRBV10-3,CAITTATYEQYF,TGTGCCATCACGACAGCAACCTACGAGCAGTACTTC
NA,TRBJ2-5,few,TRBV10-2,CASSVAQETQYF,TGCGCCAGCTCCGTAGCTCAAGAGACCCAGTACTTC
NA,TRBJ1-5,NA,TRBV19,CASSIMGVYQPQHF,TGTGCCAGTAGTATAATGGGGGTGTATCAGCCCCAGCATTTT
NA,TRBJ1-1,NA,TRBV7-9,CASSSSGAGGISVALF,TGTGCCAGCAGCTCCAGCGGAGCGGGGGGTATTTCCGTAGCTCTCTTT
NA,TRBJ2-7,NA,TRBV5-1,CASSSQGLLSSYEQYF,TGCGCCAGCAGCTCGCAGGGACTCCTGAGCTCCTACGAGCAGTACTTC
TRBD2,TRBJ2-7,NA,TRBV11-2,CASSLWYGTSGYEQYF,TGTGCCAGCAGCTTATGGTACGGGACTAGCGGATACGAGCAGTACTTC
TRBD1,TRBJ2-7,NA,TRBV7-2,CASSSGTGGPYEQYF,TGTGCCAGCAGCTCCGGGACAGGGGGCCCGTACGAGCAGTACTTC
NA,TRBJ1-4,NA,TRBV6-4,CAPRDGNEKLFF,TGTGCCCCCCGGGACGGAAACGAAAAACTGTTTTTT
TRBD1,TRBJ2-7,NA,TRBV5-1,CASSPGQGAGEQYF,TGCGCCAGCAGCCCGGGACAGGGGGCCGGCGAGCAGTACTTC
TRBD2,TRBJ2-3,NA,TRBV27,CASSRGLVGDTQYF,TGTGCCAGCAGCCGGGGACTAGTGGGGGATACGCAGTATTTT
NA,TRBJ2-2,once,TRBV5-6,CASSFNTGELFF,TGTGCCAGCAGTTTCAACACCGGGGAGCTGTTTTTT
NA,TRBJ1-4,NA,TRBV28,CASDPTNEKLFF,TGTGCCTCTGACCCAACTAATGAAAAACTGTTTTTT
TRBD2,TRBJ2-7,NA,TRBV7-8,CASSLGLAGASSYEQYF,TGTGCCAGCAGCTTAGGGCTAGCGGGGGCCAGCTCCTACGAGCAGTACTTC
NA,TRBJ1-6,NA,TRBV28,CASSSHPTGSFASPLHF,TGTGCCAGCAGTTCCCACCCCACAGGGAGTTTCGCTTCACCCCTCCACTTT
TRBD1,TRBJ2-7,NA,TRBV6-1,CASSDRRGLYEQYF,TGTGCCAGCAGTGATCGCAGGGGGCTCTACGAGCAGTACTTC
NA,TRBJ1-6,NA,TRBV5-1,CASADRNNSPLHF,TGCGCCAGTGCTGACCGAAATAATTCACCCCTCCACTTT